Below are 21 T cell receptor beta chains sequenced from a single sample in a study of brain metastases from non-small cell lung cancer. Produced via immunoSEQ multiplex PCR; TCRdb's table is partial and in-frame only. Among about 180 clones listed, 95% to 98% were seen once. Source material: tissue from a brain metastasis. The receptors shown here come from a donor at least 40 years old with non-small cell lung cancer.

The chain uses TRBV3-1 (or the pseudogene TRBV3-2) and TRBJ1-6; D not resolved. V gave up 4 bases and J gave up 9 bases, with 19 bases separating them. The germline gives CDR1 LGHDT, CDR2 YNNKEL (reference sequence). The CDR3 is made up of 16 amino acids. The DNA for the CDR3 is TGTGCCAGCAGCCTTCCTTGGGCCACGGAGGGTTCACCCCTCCACTTT. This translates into CASSLPWATEGSPLHF.

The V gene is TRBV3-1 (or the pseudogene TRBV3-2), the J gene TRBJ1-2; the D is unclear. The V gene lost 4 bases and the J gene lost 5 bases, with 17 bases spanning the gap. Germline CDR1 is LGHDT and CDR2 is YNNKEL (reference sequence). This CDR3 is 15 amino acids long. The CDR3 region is CASSPQPQALYGYTF. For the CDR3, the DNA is TGTGCCAGCAGCCCCCAACCCCAGGCCCTATATGGCTACACCTTC.

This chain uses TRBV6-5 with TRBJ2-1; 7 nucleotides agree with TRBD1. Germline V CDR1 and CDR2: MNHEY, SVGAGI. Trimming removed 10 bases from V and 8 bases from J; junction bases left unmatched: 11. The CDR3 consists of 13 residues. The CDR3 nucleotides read TGTGCCACCACCGAGACAGGGCTCCATGAGCAGTTCTTC. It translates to CATTETGLHEQFF.

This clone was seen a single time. CDR3 residues: CATSRDNPRRGGYTF. The DNA for the CDR3 is TGTGCCACCAGCAGAGATAATCCCCGAAGAGGTGGCTACACCTTC. This rearrangement joins TRBV15 to TRBJ1-2; no clear D. V was cut by 0 bases and J by 7 bases, with 15 bases left in between. CDR1 and CDR2 from the germline V gene are LNHNV and YYDKDF (reference sequence). The CDR3 runs 15 residues.

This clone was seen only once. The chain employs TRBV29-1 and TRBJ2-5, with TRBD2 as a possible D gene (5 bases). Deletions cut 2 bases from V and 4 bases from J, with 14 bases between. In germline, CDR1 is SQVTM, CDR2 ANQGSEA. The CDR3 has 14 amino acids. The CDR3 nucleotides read TGCAGCGTTGAATTTGGACTTGGGCGAGAGACCCAGTACTTC. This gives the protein CSVEFGLGRETQYF.

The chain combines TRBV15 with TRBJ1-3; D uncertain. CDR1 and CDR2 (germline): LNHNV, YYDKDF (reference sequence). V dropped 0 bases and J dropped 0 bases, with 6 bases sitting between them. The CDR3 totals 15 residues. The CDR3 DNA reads TGTGCCACCAGCAGAGAGGGTATCTCTGGAAACACCATATATTTT. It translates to CATSREGISGNTIYF. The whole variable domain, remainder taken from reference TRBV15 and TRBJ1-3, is DAMVIQNPRYQVTQFGKPVTLSCSQTLNHNVMYWYQQKSSQAPKLLFHYYDKDFNNEADTPDNFQSRRPNTSFCFLDIRSPGLGDTAMYLCATSREGISGNTIYFGEGSWLTVV.

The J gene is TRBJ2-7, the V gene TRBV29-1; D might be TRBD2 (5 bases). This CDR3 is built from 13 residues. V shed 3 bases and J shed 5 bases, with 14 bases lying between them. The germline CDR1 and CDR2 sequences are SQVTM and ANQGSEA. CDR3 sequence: CSVDGLTRNEQYF. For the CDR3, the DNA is TGCAGCGTTGACGGACTGACCAGGAACGAGCAGTACTTC.

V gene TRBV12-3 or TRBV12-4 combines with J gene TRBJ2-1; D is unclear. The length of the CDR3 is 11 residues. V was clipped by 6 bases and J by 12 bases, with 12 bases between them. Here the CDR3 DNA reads TGTGCCAGCAGCCCAGGCTTCGGGCAGTTCTTC. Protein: CASSPGFGQFF.

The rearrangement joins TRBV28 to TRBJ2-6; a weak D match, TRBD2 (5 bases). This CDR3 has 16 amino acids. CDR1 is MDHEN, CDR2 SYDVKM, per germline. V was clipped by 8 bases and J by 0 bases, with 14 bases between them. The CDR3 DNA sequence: TGTGCCAGCGGGCGGGTGGGAAGCTCTGGGGCCAACGTCCTGACTTTC. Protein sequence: CASGRVGSSGANVLTF.

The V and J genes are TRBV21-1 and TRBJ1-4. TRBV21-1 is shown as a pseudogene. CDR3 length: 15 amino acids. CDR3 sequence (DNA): TGTGCCAGCAGCAAAGTGGGCAGCCGGGGTGAAAAACTGTTTTTT. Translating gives CASSKVGSRGEKLFF.

DNA of the CDR3: TGTGCCAGCAGCCAACTCTCTTTGGGGGAGACGGGCTACGAGCAGTACTTC. Amino acid sequence: CASSQLSLGETGYEQYF. The chain has TRBV3-1 (or the pseudogene TRBV3-2) and TRBJ2-7; D might be TRBD1 or TRBD2, each matching 5 bases. With 2 bases removed from V and 3 bases from J, the gap between germline ends came to 20 bases. Germline lookup yields CDR1 LGHDT and CDR2 YNNKEL (reference sequence). This CDR3 spans 17 amino acids.

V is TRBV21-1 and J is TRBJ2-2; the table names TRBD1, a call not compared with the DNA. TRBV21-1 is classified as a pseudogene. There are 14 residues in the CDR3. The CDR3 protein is CASSNWDRARELFF. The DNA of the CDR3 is TGTGCCAGCAGCAATTGGGACAGGGCCCGGGAGCTGTTTTTT.

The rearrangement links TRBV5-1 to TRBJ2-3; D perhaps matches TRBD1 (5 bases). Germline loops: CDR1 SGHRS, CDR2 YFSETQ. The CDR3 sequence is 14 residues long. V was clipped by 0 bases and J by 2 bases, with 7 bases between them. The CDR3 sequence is CASSLGQPTDTQYF. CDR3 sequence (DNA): TGCGCCAGCAGCTTGGGACAGCCCACAGATACGCAGTATTTT. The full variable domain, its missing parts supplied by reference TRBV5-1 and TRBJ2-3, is KAGVTQTPRYLIKTRGQQVTLSCSPISGHRSVSWYQQTPGQGLQFLFEYFSETQRNKGNFPGRFSGRQFSNSRSEMNVSTLELGDSALYLCASSLGQPTDTQYFGPGTRLTVL.

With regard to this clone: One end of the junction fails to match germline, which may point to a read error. The CDR3 bases are TGTACCAGCAGTTACCTCGGACAAGGTCAGAGCTCCTACGAGCAGTACTTC. It specifies CTSSYLGQGQSSYEQYF. The gene calls are TRBV27 and TRBJ2-7, with D perhaps matching TRBD1 (5 bases). The germline CDR1 and CDR2 sequences are MNHEY and SMNVEV (reference sequence). This CDR3 has 17 residues.

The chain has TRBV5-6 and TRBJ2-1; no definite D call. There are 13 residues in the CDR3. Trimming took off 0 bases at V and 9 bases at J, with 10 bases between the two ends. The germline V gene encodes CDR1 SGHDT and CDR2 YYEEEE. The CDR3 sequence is CASSLVSPGEQFF. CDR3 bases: TGTGCCAGCAGCTTGGTCAGCCCCGGTGAGCAGTTCTTC.

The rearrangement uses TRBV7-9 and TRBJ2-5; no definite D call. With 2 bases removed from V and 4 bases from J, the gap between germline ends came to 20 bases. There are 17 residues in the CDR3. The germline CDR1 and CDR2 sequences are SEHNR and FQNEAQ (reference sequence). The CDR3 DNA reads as TGTGCCAGCAGCTTACTAGGAAGGCCCGCGAGTCGAGAGACCCAGTACTTC. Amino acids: CASSLLGRPASRETQYF.

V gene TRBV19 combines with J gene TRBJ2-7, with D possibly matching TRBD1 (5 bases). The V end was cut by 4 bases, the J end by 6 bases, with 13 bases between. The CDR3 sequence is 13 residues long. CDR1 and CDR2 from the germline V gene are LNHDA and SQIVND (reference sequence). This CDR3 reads CASSSPGTGEQYF. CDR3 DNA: TGTGCCAGTAGTAGCCCGGGTACAGGCGAGCAGTACTTC.

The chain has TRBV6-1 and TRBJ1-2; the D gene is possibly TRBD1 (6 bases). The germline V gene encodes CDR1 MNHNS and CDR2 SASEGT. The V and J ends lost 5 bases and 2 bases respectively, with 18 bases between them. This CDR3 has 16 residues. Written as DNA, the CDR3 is TGTGCCAGCAGTAAAGGGACAAGGCGGGGCAACTATGGCTACACCTTC. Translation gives CASSKGTRRGNYGYTF.

The CDR3 sequence: CASSTGQRSYEQYF. In nucleotides, the CDR3 is TGTGCCAGCAGCACGGGACAGCGCTCCTACGAGCAGTACTTC. The chain recombines TRBV5-4 with TRBJ2-7, with 7 positions matching TRBD1. The CDR3 totals 14 residues. Germline CDR1 and CDR2: SGHNT and YYREEE (reference sequence). V shed 4 bases and J 0 bases; nucleotides not matched to a gene: 4.

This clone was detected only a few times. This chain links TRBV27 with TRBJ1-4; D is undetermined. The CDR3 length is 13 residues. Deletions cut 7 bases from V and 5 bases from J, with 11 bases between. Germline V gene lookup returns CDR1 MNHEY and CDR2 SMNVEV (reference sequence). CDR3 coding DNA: TGTGCCAGCACGAGGCGGCAAAATGAAAAACTGTTTTTT. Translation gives CASTRRQNEKLFF.

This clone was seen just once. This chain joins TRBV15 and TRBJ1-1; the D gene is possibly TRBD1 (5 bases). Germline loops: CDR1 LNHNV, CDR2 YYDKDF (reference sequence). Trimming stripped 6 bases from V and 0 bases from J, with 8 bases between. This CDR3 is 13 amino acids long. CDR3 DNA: TGTGCCACCAGAGACAGACTGAACACTGAAGCTTTCTTT. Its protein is CATRDRLNTEAFF.